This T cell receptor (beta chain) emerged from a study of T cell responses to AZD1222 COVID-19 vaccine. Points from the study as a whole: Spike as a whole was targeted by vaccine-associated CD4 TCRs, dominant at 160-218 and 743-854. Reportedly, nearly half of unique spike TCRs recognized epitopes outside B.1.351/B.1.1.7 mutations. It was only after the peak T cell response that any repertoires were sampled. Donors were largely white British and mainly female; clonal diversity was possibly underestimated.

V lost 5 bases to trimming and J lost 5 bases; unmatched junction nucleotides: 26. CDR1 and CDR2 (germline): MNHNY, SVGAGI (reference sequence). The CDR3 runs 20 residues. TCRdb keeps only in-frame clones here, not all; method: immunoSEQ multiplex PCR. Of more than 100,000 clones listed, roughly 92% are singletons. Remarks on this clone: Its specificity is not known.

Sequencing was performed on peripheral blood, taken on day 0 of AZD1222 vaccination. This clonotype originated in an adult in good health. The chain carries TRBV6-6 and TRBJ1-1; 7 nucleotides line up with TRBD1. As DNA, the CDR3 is TGTGCCAGCAGTCCCCGGGCTCTTTCAGGGGGAGGGAAGATATGGACTGAAGCTTTCTTT. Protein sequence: CASSPRALSGGGKIWTEAFF.